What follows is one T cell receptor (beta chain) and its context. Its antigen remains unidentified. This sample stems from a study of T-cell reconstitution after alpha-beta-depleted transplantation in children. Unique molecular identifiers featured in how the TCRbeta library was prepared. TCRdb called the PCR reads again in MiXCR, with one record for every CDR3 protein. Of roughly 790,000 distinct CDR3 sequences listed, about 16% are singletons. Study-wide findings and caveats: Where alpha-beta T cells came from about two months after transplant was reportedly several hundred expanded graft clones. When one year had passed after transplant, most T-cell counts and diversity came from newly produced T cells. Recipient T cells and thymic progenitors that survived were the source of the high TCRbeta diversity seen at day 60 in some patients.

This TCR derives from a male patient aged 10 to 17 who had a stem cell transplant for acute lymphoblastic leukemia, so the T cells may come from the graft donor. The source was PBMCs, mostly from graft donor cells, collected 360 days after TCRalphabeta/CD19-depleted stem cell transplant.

CDR3 residues: CASSLALIGEETQYF. The CDR3 nucleotides read TGTGCCAGCAGCTTAGCGTTGATAGGTGAGGAGACCCAGTACTTC. V is TRBV7-9 and J is TRBJ2-5; no firm D call. Germline CDR1 and CDR2: SEHNR and FQNEAQ (reference sequence). V lost 0 bases to trimming and J lost 5 bases, with 13 bases between them. The CDR3 consists of 15 residues.